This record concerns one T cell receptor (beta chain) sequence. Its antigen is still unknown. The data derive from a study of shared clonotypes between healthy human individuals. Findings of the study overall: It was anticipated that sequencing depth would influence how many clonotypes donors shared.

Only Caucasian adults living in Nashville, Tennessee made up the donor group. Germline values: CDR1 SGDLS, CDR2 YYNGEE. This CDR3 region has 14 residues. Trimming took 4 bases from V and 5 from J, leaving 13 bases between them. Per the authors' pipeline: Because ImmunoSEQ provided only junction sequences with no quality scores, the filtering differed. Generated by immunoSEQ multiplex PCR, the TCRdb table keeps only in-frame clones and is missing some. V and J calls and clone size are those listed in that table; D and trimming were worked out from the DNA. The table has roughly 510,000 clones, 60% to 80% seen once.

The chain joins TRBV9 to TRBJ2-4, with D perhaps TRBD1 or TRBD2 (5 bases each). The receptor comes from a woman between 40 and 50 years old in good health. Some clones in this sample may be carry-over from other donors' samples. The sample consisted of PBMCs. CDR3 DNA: TGTGCCAGCAGCTCCCCCCGGGACGAAAACATTCAGTACTTC. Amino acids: CASSSPRDENIQYF.